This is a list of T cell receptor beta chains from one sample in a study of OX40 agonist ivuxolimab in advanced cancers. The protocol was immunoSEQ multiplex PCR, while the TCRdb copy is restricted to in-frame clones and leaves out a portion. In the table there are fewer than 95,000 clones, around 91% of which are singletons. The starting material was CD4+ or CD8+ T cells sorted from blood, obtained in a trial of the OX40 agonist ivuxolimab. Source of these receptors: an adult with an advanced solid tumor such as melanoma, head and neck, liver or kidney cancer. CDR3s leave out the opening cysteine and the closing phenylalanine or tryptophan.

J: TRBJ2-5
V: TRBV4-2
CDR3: ASSQGQSTPQETQY

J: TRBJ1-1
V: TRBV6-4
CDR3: ASSSELNTEAF

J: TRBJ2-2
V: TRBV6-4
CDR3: ASRPHHTITGELF

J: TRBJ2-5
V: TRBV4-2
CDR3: ASSLNGLAGGGETQY

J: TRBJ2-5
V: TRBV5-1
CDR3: ASSLVQGVETQY

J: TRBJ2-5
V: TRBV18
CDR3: ASSPSSFGRDQETQY

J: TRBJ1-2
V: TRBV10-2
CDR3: ASSESSLGGVYGYT

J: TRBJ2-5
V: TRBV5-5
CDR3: ASSLRQGQETQY

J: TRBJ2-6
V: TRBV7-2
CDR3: ASSLTGGVGANVLT

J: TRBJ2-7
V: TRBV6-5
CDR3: ASSSPGDHSYEQY

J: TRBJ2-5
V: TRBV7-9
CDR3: ASSRGTNQETQY

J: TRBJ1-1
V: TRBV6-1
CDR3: ASSDPGQLNTEAF

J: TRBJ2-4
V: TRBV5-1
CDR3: ASSLSLGAGDIQY

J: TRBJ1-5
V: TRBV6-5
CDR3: ASRDRESQPQH

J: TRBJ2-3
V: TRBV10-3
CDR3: AISETQSGTRVADTQY

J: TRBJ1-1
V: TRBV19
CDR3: ASTGTAEAF

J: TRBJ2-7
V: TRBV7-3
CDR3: ASSLLRLGEQY

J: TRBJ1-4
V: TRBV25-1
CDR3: ASSPQGLVEKLF

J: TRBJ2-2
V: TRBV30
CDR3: AWSGGSTTGELF

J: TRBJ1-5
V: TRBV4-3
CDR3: ASSQEPADGGNQPQH

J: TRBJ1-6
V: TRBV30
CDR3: AWTPQQGVNSPLH

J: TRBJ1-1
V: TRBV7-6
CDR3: ASSLELNTEAF

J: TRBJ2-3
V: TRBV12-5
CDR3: ASGLVPPLETQY

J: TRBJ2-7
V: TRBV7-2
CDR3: ASSLDYEQY